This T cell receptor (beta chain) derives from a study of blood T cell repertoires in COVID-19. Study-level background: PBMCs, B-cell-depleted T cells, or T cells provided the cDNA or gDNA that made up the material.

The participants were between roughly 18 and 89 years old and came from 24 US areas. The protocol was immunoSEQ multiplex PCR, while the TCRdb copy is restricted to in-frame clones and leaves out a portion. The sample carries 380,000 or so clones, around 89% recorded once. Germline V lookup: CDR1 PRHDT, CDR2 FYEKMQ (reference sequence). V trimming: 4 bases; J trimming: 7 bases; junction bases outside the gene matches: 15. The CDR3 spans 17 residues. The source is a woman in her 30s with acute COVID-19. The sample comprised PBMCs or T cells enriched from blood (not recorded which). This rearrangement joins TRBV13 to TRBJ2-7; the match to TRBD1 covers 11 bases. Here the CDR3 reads CASSSGLGTGGTREQYF. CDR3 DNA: TGTGCCAGCAGCTCAGGCCTCGGGACAGGGGGAACTCGGGAGCAGTACTTC. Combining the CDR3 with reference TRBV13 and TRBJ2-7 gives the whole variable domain AAGVIQSPRHLIKEKRETATLKCYPIPRHDTVYWYQQGPGQDPQFLISFYEKMQSDKGSIPDRFSAQQFSDYHSELNMSSLELGDSALYFCASSSGLGTGGTREQYFGPGTRLTVT.